The 5 T cell receptor beta chains listed next were all sequenced from one sample in a study of blood T cells in healthy people across ages. A second PCR, run for about 6 to 11 cycles, used a sample-barcoded 5' primer plus a J-beta primer mix. Each CDR3 protein gets one entry after TCRdb re-called the 5' RACE reads with MiXCR. The repertoire has 1.5 million to 2 million distinct CDR3 sequences, 30% to 40% of them found once; the top ten carry more than 20%. The specimen was blood. The receptor source for this set is a human donor in good health.

The chain is built from TRBV5-1 and TRBJ2-1; 8 bases are a match to TRBD2. Trimming took 0 bases from V and 4 from J; bases not matched to a gene: 6. Germline loops: CDR1 SGHRS, CDR2 YFSETQ. The CDR3 is 16 residues long. DNA of the CDR3: TGCGCCAGCAGCTTGGCCGTCCGGGGGGGATACAATGAGCAGTTCTTC. Encoded protein: CASSLAVRGGYNEQFF.

This clonotype turned up a few times. The rearrangement links TRBV29-1 to TRBJ2-1; 7 positions agree with TRBD2. J was trimmed by 9 bases and V by 3 bases; bases with no gene match: 2. CDR1 is SQVTM and CDR2 is ANQGSEA in the germline V gene. The CDR3 spans 11 residues. The CDR3 DNA reads TGCAGCGTTGAGGGACTAACTGAGCAGTTCTTC. This gives the protein CSVEGLTEQFF.

Notes on this clonotype: At one end, the junction sequence differs from germline, possibly due to a read error. The gene calls are TRBV5-1 and TRBJ2-3; 9 bases are a match to TRBD2. The CDR3 sequence is 15 residues long. Germline lookup yields CDR1 SGHRS and CDR2 YFSETQ. CDR3 bases: TGCGCCAGCAGCTCCGGAGCGGGGGGAACAGGTACGCAGTATTTT. This encodes CASSSGAGGTGTQYF. Supplemented by reference TRBV5-1 and TRBJ2-3, the full variable domain reads KAGVTQTPRYLIKTRGQQVTLSCSPISGHRSVSWYQQTPGQGLQFLFEYFSETQRNKGNFPGRFSGRQFSNSRSEMNVSTLELGDSALYLCASSSGAGGTGTQYFGPGTRLTVL.

This clonotype has more than one count but fewer than ten. The V gene is TRBV29-1, the J gene TRBJ2-1; D gene uncertain. V dropped 2 bases and J dropped 7 bases, with 3 bases sitting between them. The CDR3 loop spans 10 amino acids. The germline CDR1 and CDR2 sequences are SQVTM and ANQGSEA. The chain's CDR3 is CSVERNEQFF. In DNA form, the CDR3 reads TGCAGCGTTGAAAGGAATGAGCAGTTCTTC.

With regard to this clonotype: Mismatch with germline at one junction end may stem from a read error. The genes are TRBV4-2 and TRBJ2-1; D call uncertain. This CDR3 has 16 amino acids. Germline CDR1 reads LGHNA; CDR2 reads YNFKEQ. The CDR3 DNA is TGTGCCAGGAGCCAAGCCCTACTTAGCTCCTACAATGAGCAGTTCTTC. Translating gives CARSQALLSSYNEQFF.